The rows below give T cell receptor beta chains drawn from one sample of a study of T cell responses to AZD1222 COVID-19 vaccine. Assay used: immunoSEQ multiplex PCR; TCRdb lists only in-frame clones, some missing. The table shows 140,000 or so clones, with roughly 87% occurring only once. The sequences come from peripheral blood, collected 28 days after the second dose of the MenACWY control vaccine. Every receptor here comes from an adult who received the MenACWY meningococcal vaccine as a control. Each CDR3 is given with its conserved first and last residue. D genes are given only for firm matches. Rows may omit the clone size; those that give it use once, few, many or a size class.

v_call	j_call	clone_size	d_call	cdr3_nt	cdr3_aa
TRBV12-3/TRBV12-4	TRBJ1-6	-	-	TGTGCCAGCACCCCTCAATACAATTCACCCCTCCACTTT	CASTPQYNSPLHF
TRBV5-8	TRBJ1-2	once	-	TGTGCCAGCAGCTCGGGCGGGCGAATCTATGGCTACACCTTC	CASSSGGRIYGYTF
TRBV27	TRBJ1-1	-	-	TGTGCCAGCAGTTTAAGGGCGGGACGGCTAAACACTGAAGCTTTCTTT	CASSLRAGRLNTEAFF
TRBV6-4	TRBJ2-2	-	-	TGTGCCAGCAGCCGATCGCGGGACACCGGGGAGCTGTTTTTT	CASSRSRDTGELFF
TRBV2	TRBJ1-2	once	-	TGTGCCAGCAGTGAACTGACAGCATATGGCTACACCTTC	CASSELTAYGYTF
TRBV30	TRBJ1-6	-	-	TGTGCCTGGAGTGGGGTTTTCGGTTCACCCCTCCACTTT	CAWSGVFGSPLHF
TRBV5-1	TRBJ1-1	-	TRBD1	TGCGCCAGCAGCGCGGACAGGGTCGGCACTGAAGCTTTCTTT	CASSADRVGTEAFF
TRBV18	TRBJ1-5	-	TRBD1	TGTGCCAGCTCACCAGTCCCGACAGGGGAGAAACAGCCCCAGCATTTT	CASSPVPTGEKQPQHF
TRBV19	TRBJ2-5	-	-	TGTGCCAGTAGTATAGCCGAGGTGGAGACCCAGTACTTC	CASSIAEVETQYF
TRBV11-3	TRBJ2-4	once	TRBD1	TGTGCCAGCAGCTTGATGGGACAGACAAACATTCAGTACTTC	CASSLMGQTNIQYF
TRBV6-2/TRBV6-3	TRBJ1-2	-	-	TGTGCCAGCAGTTTTTCAGGGTTCGCGAGTGGCTACACCTTC	CASSFSGFASGYTF
TRBV24-1	TRBJ1-2	-	-	TGTGCCACCAGTGAAGGACGTGGCTATGGCTACACCTTC	CATSEGRGYGYTF
TRBV11-2	TRBJ1-1	-	-	TGTGCCAGCAGCCCCCCAGGGTGGGGCGACACTGAAGCTTTCTTT	CASSPPGWGDTEAFF
TRBV10-3	TRBJ2-7	once	TRBD2	TGTGCCATCAGTGAATTGGGACTAGCGGGAGGAACCTCCTACGAGCAGTACTTC	CAISELGLAGGTSYEQYF
TRBV2	TRBJ1-2	-	-	TGTGCCAGCAGTGAAATCGCCAGGCAAGGTGGCTACACCTTC	CASSEIARQGGYTF
TRBV24-1	TRBJ1-1	-	-	TGTGCCACCCGGAGGACCGGGAACACTGAAGCTTTCTTT	CATRRTGNTEAFF
TRBV5-1	TRBJ2-3	-	-	TGCGCCAGCAGCTTGTCCATCCCAGATACGCAGTATTTT	CASSLSIPDTQYF
TRBV30	TRBJ2-1	-	-	TGTGCCTGGCACCAGACCTTTGAGCAGTTCTTC	CAWHQTFEQFF
TRBV6-1	TRBJ2-2	-	-	TGTGCCAGCAGTGAAGGGAGGTGGGAGCTGTTTTTT	CASSEGRWELFF
TRBV9	TRBJ1-2	-	TRBD1	TGTGCCAGCAGCGTATGGACAGGCTCTAGCTATGGCTACACCTTC	CASSVWTGSSYGYTF
TRBV7-9	TRBJ1-2	-	-	TGTGCCAGCAGCTTACTTTCACACTACACCTTC	CASSLLSHYTF
TRBV5-1	TRBJ2-7	-	-	TGCGCCAGCAGCTTGGAAGGGGCCTCCTACGAGCAGTACTTC	CASSLEGASYEQYF
TRBV27	TRBJ1-4	-	TRBD1	TGTGCCAGCAGGACAGGGGACACAACTAATGAAAAACTGTTTTTT	CASRTGDTTNEKLFF
TRBV4-1	TRBJ2-2	-	-	TGCGCCAGCAGCCAAGATGACGACACCGGGGAGCTGTTTTTT	CASSQDDDTGELFF
TRBV9	TRBJ1-3	-	-	TGTGCCAGCAGCCCAACCAGATTCTCTGGAAACACCATATATTTT	CASSPTRFSGNTIYF